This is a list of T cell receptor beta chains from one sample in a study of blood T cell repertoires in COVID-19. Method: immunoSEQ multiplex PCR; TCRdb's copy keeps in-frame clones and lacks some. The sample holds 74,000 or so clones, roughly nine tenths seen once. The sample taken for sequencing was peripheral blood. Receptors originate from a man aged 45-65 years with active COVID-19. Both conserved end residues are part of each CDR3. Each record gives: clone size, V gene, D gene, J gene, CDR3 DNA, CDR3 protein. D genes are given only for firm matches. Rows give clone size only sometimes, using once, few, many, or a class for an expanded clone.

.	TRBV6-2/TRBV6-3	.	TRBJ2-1	TGTGCCAGCAGTTACTCAGGAGGAGACCCCTACAATGAGCAGTTCTTC	CASSYSGGDPYNEQFF
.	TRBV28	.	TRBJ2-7	TGTGCCAGCAGTCTCTCTATCTCCTACGAGCAGTACTTC	CASSLSISYEQYF
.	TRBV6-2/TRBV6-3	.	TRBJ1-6	TGTGCCAGCAGTCCCGGGAGGAGACAGAATTCACCCCTCCACTTT	CASSPGRRQNSPLHF
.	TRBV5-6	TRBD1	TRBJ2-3	TGTGCCAGCAGCGCCGGGACAGGGCCCACAGATACGCAGTATTTT	CASSAGTGPTDTQYF
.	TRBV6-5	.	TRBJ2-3	TGTGCCAGCAAGCGTACGGAGATCGATACGCAGTATTTT	CASKRTEIDTQYF
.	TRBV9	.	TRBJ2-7	TGTGCCAGCAGCCCTCGATCGGGCGAGCAGTACTTC	CASSPRSGEQYF
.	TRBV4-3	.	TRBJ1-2	TGCGCCAGCAGCCAACTCGCAGGAAACTATGGCTACACCTTC	CASSQLAGNYGYTF
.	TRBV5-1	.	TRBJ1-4	TGCGCCAGCAGCTTGGGGCAGGGAAATGAAAAACTGTTTTTT	CASSLGQGNEKLFF
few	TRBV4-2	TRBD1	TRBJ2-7	TGTGCCAGCAGCCCCAGGGCCGGGACAGGGGAATACGAGCAGTACTTC	CASSPRAGTGEYEQYF
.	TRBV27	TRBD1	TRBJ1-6	TGTGCCAGCAGTTTAACCCCACAGGGGGCCCTTAGGTCACCCCTCCACTTT	CASSLTPQGALRSPLHF
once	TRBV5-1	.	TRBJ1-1	TGCGCCAGCAGCTTGTCGGGAACAGGGAGCACTGAAGCTTTCTTT	CASSLSGTGSTEAFF
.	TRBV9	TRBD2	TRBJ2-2	TGTGCCAGCAGCAGCCGACTAGCGTTGACCGGGGAGCTGTTTTTT	CASSSRLALTGELFF
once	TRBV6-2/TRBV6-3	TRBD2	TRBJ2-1	TGTGCCAGCAGTTACTCGAGGGAAGCGGGGGTTTACAATGAGCAGTTCTTC	CASSYSREAGVYNEQFF
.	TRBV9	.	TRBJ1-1	TGTGCCAGCTCCCGGGTCAGGGACACTGAAGCTTTCTTT	CASSRVRDTEAFF
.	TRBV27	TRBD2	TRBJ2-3	TGTGCCAGCAGTTTGGCCCCCCCGGTAGCGGGGGAAACAGATACGCAGTATTTT	CASSLAPPVAGETDTQYF
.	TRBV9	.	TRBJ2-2	TGTGCCAGCAGCCCCCGGGGGACAGAAAACACCGGGGAGCTGTTTTTT	CASSPRGTENTGELFF
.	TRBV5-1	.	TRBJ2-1	TGCGCCAGCAGCTTCAATAGCGACACTTACAATGAGCAGTTCTTC	CASSFNSDTYNEQFF
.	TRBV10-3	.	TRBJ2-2	TGTGCCATCAGTGTACAACTAGTGAGCACCGGGGAGCTGTTTTTT	CAISVQLVSTGELFF
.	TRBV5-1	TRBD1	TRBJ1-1	TGCGCCAGCAGCTTTACAGGGGTGAACACTGAAGCTTTCTTT	CASSFTGVNTEAFF
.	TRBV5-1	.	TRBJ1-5	TGCGCCAGCAGCTGGGCGCCTAATCAGCCCCAGCATTTT	CASSWAPNQPQHF
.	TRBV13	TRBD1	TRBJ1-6	TGTGCCAGCAGCACCGGACAGGGAGGCAATTCACCCCTCCACTTT	CASSTGQGGNSPLHF
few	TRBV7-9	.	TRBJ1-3	TGTGCCAGCAGCCGTTTCGGGGAAGACACCATATATTTT	CASSRFGEDTIYF
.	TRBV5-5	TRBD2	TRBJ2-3	TGTGCCAGCAGCTTGAGGGTAGCGGGGGAAGATACGCAGTATTTT	CASSLRVAGEDTQYF
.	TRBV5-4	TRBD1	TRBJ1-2	TGTGCCAGCAGCTTACAGGGGGGGGACTATGGCTACACCTTC	CASSLQGGDYGYTF
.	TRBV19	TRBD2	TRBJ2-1	TGTGCCAGTAAGTCTAGCGGGGCTGACAATGAGCAGTTCTTC	CASKSSGADNEQFF
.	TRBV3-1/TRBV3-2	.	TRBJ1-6	TGTGCCAGCAGCCAAACCAGACAGGATAATTCACCCCTCCACTTT	CASSQTRQDNSPLHF
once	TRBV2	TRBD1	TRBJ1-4	TGTGCCAGCAGGGACCGGACAGGGAGCCCTCCTAATGAAAAACTGTTTTTT	CASRDRTGSPPNEKLFF
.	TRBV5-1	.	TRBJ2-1	TGCGCCAGCAGCTTGTTGGCGGCGACGGGTTACTCCTACAATGAGCAGTTCTTC	CASSLLAATGYSYNEQFF
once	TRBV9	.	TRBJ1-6	TGTGCCAGCAGCGTGCGGGGCAAAAATTCACCCCTCCACTTT	CASSVRGKNSPLHF
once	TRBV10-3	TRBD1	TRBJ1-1	TGTGCCATCAATCGAGGGGGCGAGGCTGAAGCTTTCTTT	CAINRGGEAEAFF
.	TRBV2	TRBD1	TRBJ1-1	TGTGCCAGCAGTTGGGACAGCAACACTGAAGCTTTCTTT	CASSWDSNTEAFF
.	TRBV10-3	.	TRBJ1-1	TGTGCCACGCAAAACTCCGGGAACACTGAAGCTTTCTTT	CATQNSGNTEAFF
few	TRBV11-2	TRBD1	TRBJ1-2	TGTGCCAGCAGCCCCCGGACAGGGGAGTATGGCTACACCTTC	CASSPRTGEYGYTF
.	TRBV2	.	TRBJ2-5	TGTGCCAGCATGGCGGGCCAGGCAGGGACCCAGTACTTC	CASMAGQAGTQYF
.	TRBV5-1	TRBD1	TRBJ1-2	TGCGCCAGCAGCTTGGCGAGACAGGGGACTAACTATGGCTACACCTTC	CASSLARQGTNYGYTF
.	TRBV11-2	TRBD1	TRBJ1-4	TGTGCCAGCAGCTTAGAGTCAGGGGGAGATGAAAAACTGTTTTTT	CASSLESGGDEKLFF
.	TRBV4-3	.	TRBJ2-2	TGCGCCAGCAGCCAAGATATATTCAGACTGAACACCGGGGAGCTGTTTTTT	CASSQDIFRLNTGELFF
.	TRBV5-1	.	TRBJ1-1	TGCGCCAGCAGCGCGGAGCGGCAGTCAAGTGAAGCTTTCTTT	CASSAERQSSEAFF
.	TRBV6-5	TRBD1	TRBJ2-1	TGTGCCAGCAGGAGGACAGGAATCGATGAGCAGTTCTTC	CASRRTGIDEQFF
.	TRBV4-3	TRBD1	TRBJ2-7	TGCGCCAGCAGCCAAGACAGGACAGGGTTCTACGAGCAGTACTTC	CASSQDRTGFYEQYF
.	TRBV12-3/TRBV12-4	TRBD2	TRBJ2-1	TGTGCCAGCAGTAGAGCTAGCGGAGAGCAGTTCTTC	CASSRASGEQFF
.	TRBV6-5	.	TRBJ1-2	TGTGCAATAAAAGAGGCGCGGGCTACCTATGGCTACACCTTC	CAIKEARATYGYTF
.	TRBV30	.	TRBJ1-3	TGTGCCTGGAGCCCGGGGTCTGGAAACACCATATATTTT	CAWSPGSGNTIYF
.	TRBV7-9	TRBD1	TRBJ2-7	TGTGCCAGCAGCCCCGGACAGGGGTTCGCCGAGCAGTACTTC	CASSPGQGFAEQYF
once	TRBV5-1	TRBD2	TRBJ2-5	TGCGCCAGCAGCTTGGGTCTAGCGGGGGTGCAAGAGACCCAGTACTTC	CASSLGLAGVQETQYF
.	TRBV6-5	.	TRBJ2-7	TGTGCCAGCAGGAGGACAGTCGCCACCTACGAGCAGTACTTC	CASRRTVATYEQYF
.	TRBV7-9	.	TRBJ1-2	TGTGCCAGCAGCCTTACAAACTATGGCTACACCTTC	CASSLTNYGYTF
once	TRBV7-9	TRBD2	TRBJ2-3	TGTGCCAGCAGCTTAAGCCGGGGGGGCACAGATACGCAGTATTTT	CASSLSRGGTDTQYF
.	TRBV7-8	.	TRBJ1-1	TGTGCCAGCAGCTTAAACAGCAATCTGGGTGCTTTCTTT	CASSLNSNLGAFF
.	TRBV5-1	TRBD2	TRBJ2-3	TGCGCCAGCAGGACTACTAGCGGGGGTCTCGGCACAGATACGCAGTATTTT	CASRTTSGGLGTDTQYF
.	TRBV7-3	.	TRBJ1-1	TGTGCCAGCAGCTTCGATGGTAGCACTGAAGCTTTCTTT	CASSFDGSTEAFF
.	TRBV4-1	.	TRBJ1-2	TGCGCCAGCAGCCAAGATGGACAGACCAATGGCTACACCTTC	CASSQDGQTNGYTF
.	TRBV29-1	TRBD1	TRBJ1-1	TGCAGCGCACCGGGACAGGGCGGCACTGAAGCTTTCTTT	CSAPGQGGTEAFF
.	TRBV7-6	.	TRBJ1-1	TGTGCCAGCAGCTCCGAGACCCCCGGATCGGGGAACACTGAAGCTTTCTTT	CASSSETPGSGNTEAFF
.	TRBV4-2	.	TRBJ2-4	TGTGCCAGCAGCCAGGATCCGGGAAACATTCAGTACTTC	CASSQDPGNIQYF